A selection of T cell receptor beta chains follows, all from one sample in a study of T cell responses to AZD1222 COVID-19 vaccine. Generated by immunoSEQ multiplex PCR, the TCRdb table keeps only in-frame clones and is missing some. Of approximately 140,000 clones listed, roughly 92% were seen once; the top ten hold over 0.95%. This specimen consisted of peripheral blood, obtained on day 0 of AZD1222 vaccination. These receptors all come from an adult in good health. Each CDR3 is given with its conserved first and last residue. D genes are given only for firm matches. A row's size may be missing; if present it is once, few, many or a size class.

v_call	clone_size	d_call	j_call	cdr3_aa	cdr3_nt
TRBV5-8	.	TRBD2	TRBJ2-3	CASSWRGRALDTQYF	TGTGCCAGCAGCTGGCGGGGGAGGGCCTTAGATACGCAGTATTTT
TRBV14	.	.	TRBJ2-1	CASSPISNEQFF	TGTGCCAGCAGCCCAATCAGTAATGAGCAGTTCTTC
TRBV7-3	.	.	TRBJ1-2	CASSPGHALGGYTF	TGTGCCAGCAGCCCCGGACACGCCCTGGGAGGCTACACCTTC
TRBV5-5	few	.	TRBJ1-4	CASSTYGSANEKLFF	TGTGCCAGCAGCACCTATGGCAGTGCCAATGAAAAACTGTTTTTT
TRBV5-1	once	.	TRBJ1-4	CASSLQGINEKLFF	TGCGCCAGCAGTTTACAGGGAATTAATGAAAAACTGTTTTTT
TRBV4-1	.	.	TRBJ2-5	CASSPKGLLWQTQETQYF	TGCGCCAGCAGCCCCAAGGGGCTACTGTGGCAGACCCAAGAGACCCAGTACTTC
TRBV3-1/TRBV3-2	.	TRBD1	TRBJ1-2	CASSQDRRGSGYTF	TGTGCCAGCAGCCAAGATCGCAGGGGGTCTGGCTACACCTTC
TRBV9	.	TRBD1	TRBJ1-2	CASSLQGASWGGYTF	TGTGCCAGCAGCCTGCAGGGGGCCTCGTGGGGAGGCTACACCTTC
TRBV7-9	.	.	TRBJ1-2	CAILGPERHGYTF	TGTGCCATCCTTGGACCGGAGCGGCATGGCTACACCTTC
TRBV12-3/TRBV12-4	.	.	TRBJ1-2	CASSSLYGYTF	TGTGCCAGCAGTTCCTTATATGGCTACACCTTC
TRBV4-1	.	.	TRBJ2-1	CASSLARDNEQFF	TGCGCCAGCAGCCTAGCCCGGGACAATGAGCAGTTCTTC
TRBV4-3	.	.	TRBJ1-1	CASSQAGTSSLGTEAFF	TGCGCCAGCAGCCAGGCCGGGACGTCTTCGTTGGGCACTGAAGCTTTCTTT
TRBV19	.	.	TRBJ1-5	CASSIDLEAQHF	TGTGCCAGTAGTATCGACCTCGAAGCCCAGCATTTT
TRBV5-4	.	.	TRBJ1-1	CASSRTGFQTEAFF	TGTGCCAGCAGCCGAACAGGGTTCCAGACTGAAGCTTTCTTT
TRBV7-8	.	.	TRBJ1-6	CASSLLVTGSSYNSPLHF	TGTGCCAGCAGCCTTCTTGTGACAGGAAGCTCCTATAATTCACCCCTCCACTTT
TRBV15	.	TRBD2	TRBJ2-3	CATSRRLAGSTDTQYF	TGTGCCACCAGCCGAAGACTAGCGGGAAGCACAGATACGCAGTATTTT
TRBV5-1	.	.	TRBJ2-1	CASSPITMTDNEQFF	TGCGCCAGCAGCCCGATTACCATGACGGACAATGAGCAGTTCTTC
TRBV5-5	.	.	TRBJ1-5	CASSLDGRLRSNQPQHF	TGTGCCAGCAGCTTGGATGGACGATTACGTAGCAATCAGCCCCAGCATTTT
TRBV5-1	.	.	TRBJ2-3	CASSLEGGANTDTQYF	TGCGCCAGCAGCTTGGAAGGGGGAGCAAACACAGATACGCAGTATTTT
TRBV6-5	.	.	TRBJ1-1	CASSYSRPGYTEAFF	TGTGCCAGCAGTTACTCGAGACCAGGGTATACTGAAGCTTTCTTT